This T cell receptor (beta chain) was profiled in a study of cytomegalovirus exposure and HLA in healthy donors. The protocol was immunoSEQ multiplex PCR, while the TCRdb copy is restricted to in-frame clones and leaves out a portion. The sample yields about 160,000 clones, 75% to 90% seen once. Concerning this clone itself: No antigen is known for it.

With 3 bases clipped from V and 3 bases from J, the junction kept 2 bases outside the gene matches. The germline CDR1 and CDR2 sequences are SNHLY and FYNNEI. This CDR3 has 13 amino acids. Study conclusions and caveats: Associated with cytomegalovirus, according to the listing, were 150 to 200 TCR beta chains.

This clonotype was sampled from a woman aged 18 to 35 in good health and CMV-seronegative. Material: PBMCs. The rearrangement joins TRBV2 to TRBJ2-7, with TRBD1 matching over 7 bases. CDR3: CASSEHRGYEQYF. DNA of the CDR3: TGTGCCAGCAGTGAGCACAGGGGCTACGAGCAGTACTTC. Looking up the rest from reference TRBV2 and TRBJ2-7 gives the full variable domain: EPEVTQTPSHQVTQMGQEVILRCVPISNHLYFYWYRQILGQKVEFLVSFYNNEISEKSEIFDDQFSVERPDGSNFTLKIRSTKLEDSAMYFCASSEHRGYEQYFGPGTRLTVT.